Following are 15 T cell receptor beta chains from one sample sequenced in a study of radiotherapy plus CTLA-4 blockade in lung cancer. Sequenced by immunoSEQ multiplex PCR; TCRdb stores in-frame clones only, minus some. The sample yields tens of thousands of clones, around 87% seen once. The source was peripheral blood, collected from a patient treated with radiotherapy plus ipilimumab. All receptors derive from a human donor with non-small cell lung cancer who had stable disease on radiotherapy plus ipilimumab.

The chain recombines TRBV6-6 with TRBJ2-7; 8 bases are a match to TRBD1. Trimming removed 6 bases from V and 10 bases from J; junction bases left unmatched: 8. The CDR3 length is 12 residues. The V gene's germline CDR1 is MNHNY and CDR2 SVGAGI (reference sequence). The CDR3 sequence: CASRPGQGPQYF. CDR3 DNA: TGTGCCAGCAGGCCCGGACAGGGACCTCAGTACTTC.

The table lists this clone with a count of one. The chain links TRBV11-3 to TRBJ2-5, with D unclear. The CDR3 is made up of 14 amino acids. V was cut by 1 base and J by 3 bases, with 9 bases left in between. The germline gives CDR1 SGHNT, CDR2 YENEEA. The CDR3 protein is CASSLGRIEETQYF. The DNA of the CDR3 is TGTGCCAGCAGCTTAGGACGTATTGAAGAGACCCAGTACTTC.

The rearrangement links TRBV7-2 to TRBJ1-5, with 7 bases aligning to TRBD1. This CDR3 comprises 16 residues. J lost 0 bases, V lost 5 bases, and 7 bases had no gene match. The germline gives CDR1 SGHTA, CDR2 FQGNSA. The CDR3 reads CASSPRGTVSNQPQHF. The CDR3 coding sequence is TGTGCCAGCAGCCCCAGAGGGACAGTTAGCAATCAGCCCCAGCATTTT. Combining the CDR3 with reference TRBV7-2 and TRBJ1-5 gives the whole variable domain GAGVSQSPSNKVTEKGKDVELRCDPISGHTALYWYRQSLGQGLEFLIYFQGNSAPDKSGLPSDRFSAERTGGSVSTLTIQRTQQEDSAVYLCASSPRGTVSNQPQHFGDGTRLSIL.

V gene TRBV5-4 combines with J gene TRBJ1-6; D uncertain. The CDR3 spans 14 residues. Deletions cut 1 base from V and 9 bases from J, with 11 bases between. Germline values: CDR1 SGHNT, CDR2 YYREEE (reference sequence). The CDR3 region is CASSLTALSSPLHF. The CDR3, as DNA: TGTGCCAGCAGCTTGACGGCACTGAGTTCACCCCTCCACTTT.

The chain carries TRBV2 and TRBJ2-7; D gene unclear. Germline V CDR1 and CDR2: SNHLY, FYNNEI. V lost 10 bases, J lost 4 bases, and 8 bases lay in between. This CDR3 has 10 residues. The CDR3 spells CATGNYEQYF. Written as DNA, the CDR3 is TGTGCCACCGGAAATTACGAGCAGTACTTC.

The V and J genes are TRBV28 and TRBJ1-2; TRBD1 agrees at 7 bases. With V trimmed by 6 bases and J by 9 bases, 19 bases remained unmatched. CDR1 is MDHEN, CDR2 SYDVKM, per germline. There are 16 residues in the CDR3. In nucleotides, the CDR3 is TGTGCCAGCAGGCCGACCCGGACAGGAGGGTCTAATAGCTACACCTTC. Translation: CASRPTRTGGSNSYTF.

The DNA of the CDR3 is TGTGCCAGCAGCGCGGCTAGCGGGGTGACAGATACGCAGTATTTT. Amino acids: CASSAASGVTDTQYF. V gene TRBV7-2 combines with J gene TRBJ2-3, with 9 bases lining up with TRBD2. This CDR3 contains 15 residues. The germline V gene encodes CDR1 SGHTA and CDR2 FQGNSA. Germline trimming cut 5 bases from V and 3 bases from J; bases unmatched to any gene: 6.

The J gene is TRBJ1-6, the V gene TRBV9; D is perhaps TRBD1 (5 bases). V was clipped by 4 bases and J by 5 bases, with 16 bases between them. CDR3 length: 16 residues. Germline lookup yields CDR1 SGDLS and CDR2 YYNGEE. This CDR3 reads CASSLSPGWNNSPLHF. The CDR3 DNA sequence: TGTGCCAGCAGCCTTAGCCCAGGGTGGAATAATTCACCCCTCCACTTT.

In DNA form, the CDR3 reads TGCAGCGCTTTTAGGGGTACTGGAAACACCATATATTTT. Protein: CSAFRGTGNTIYF. The genes are TRBV29-1 and TRBJ1-3, with D maybe TRBD1 (5 bases). Per the germline V gene, CDR1 is SQVTM and CDR2 is ANQGSEA. Trimming took off 7 bases at V and 2 bases at J, with 12 bases between the two ends. CDR3 length: 13 residues. The whole variable domain, filled in from reference TRBV29-1 and TRBJ1-3, reads SAVISQKPSRDICQRGTSLTIQCQVDSQVTMMFWYRQQPGQSLTLIATANQGSEATYESGFVIDKFPISRPNLTFSTLTVSNMSPEDSSIYLCSAFRGTGNTIYFGEGSWLTVV.

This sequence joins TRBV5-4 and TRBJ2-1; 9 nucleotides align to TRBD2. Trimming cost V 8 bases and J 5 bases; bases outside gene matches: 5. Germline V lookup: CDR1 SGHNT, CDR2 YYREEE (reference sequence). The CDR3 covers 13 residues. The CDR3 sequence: CASSGRFDNEQFF. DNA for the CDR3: TGTGCCAGTAGCGGGAGATTCGACAATGAGCAGTTCTTC.

CDR3 sequence (DNA): TGTGCCAGTGCGGGGGACAGGTCTAACTACGAGCAGTACTTC. The encoded protein is CASAGDRSNYEQYF. J is TRBJ2-7 and V is TRBV2, with D perhaps matching TRBD1 (8 bases). This CDR3 spans 14 amino acids. CDR1 is SNHLY, CDR2 FYNNEI, per germline. Trimming left V 9 bases short and J 3 bases short, with 18 bases between.

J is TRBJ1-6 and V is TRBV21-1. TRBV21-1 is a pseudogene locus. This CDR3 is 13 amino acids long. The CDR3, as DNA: TGTGCCAGCAGCAACAGGGACGATTCACCCCTCCACTTT. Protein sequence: CASSNRDDSPLHF.

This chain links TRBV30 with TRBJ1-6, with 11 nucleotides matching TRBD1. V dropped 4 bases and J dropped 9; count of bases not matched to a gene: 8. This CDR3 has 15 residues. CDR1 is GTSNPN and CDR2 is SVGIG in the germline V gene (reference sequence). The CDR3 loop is CAWNQRTGGFSPLHF. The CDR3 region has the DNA TGTGCCTGGAACCAAAGGACAGGGGGCTTTTCACCCCTCCACTTT.

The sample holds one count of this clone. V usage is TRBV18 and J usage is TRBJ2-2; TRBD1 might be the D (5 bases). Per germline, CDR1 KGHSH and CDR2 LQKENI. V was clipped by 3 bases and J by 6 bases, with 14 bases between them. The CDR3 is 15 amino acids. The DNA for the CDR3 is TGTGCCAGCTCACCGCAGGCTACAGGTCCCGGGGAGCTGTTTTTT. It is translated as CASSPQATGPGELFF.

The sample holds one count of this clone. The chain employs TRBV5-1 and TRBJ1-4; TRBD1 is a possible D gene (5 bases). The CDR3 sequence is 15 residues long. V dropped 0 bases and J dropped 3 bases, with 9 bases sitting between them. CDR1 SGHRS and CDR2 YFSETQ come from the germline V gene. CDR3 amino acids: CASSLGGPSNEKLFF. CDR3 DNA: TGCGCCAGCAGCTTGGGGGGCCCGTCTAATGAAAAACTGTTTTTT.